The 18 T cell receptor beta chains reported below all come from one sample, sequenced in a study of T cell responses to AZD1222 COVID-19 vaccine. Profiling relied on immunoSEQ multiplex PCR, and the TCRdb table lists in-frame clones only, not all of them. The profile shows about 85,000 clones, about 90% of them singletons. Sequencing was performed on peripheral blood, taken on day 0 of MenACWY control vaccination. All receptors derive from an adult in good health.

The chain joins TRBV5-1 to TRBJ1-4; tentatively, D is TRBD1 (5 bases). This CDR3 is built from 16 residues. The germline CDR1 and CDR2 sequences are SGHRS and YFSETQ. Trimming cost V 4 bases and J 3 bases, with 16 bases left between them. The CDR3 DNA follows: TGCGCCAGCAGCCACCGGGGAGGGGCGGCTAATGAAAAACTGTTTTTT. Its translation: CASSHRGGAANEKLFF.

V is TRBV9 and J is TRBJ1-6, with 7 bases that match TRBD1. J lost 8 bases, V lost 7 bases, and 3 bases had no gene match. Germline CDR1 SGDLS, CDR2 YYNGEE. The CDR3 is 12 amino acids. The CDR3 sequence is CASSRGDSPLHF. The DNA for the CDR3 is TGTGCCAGCTCCAGGGGGGATTCACCCCTCCACTTT. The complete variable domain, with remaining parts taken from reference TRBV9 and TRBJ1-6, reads DSGVTQTPKHLITATGQRVTLRCSPRSGDLSVYWYQQSLDQGLQFLIQYYNGEERAKGNILERFSAQQFPDLHSELNLSSLELGDSALYFCASSRGDSPLHFGNGTRLTVT.

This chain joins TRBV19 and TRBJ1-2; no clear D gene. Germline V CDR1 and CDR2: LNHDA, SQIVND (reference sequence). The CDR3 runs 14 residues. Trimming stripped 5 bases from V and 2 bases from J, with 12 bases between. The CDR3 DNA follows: TGTGCCAGTAGTTCTCTTCACGGAAACTATGGCTACACCTTC. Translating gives CASSSLHGNYGYTF. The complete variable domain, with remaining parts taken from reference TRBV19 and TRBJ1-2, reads DGGITQSPKYLFRKEGQNVTLSCEQNLNHDAMYWYRQDPGQGLRLIYYSQIVNDFQKGDIAEGYSVSREKKESFPLTVTSAQKNPTAFYLCASSSLHGNYGYTFGSGTRLTVV.

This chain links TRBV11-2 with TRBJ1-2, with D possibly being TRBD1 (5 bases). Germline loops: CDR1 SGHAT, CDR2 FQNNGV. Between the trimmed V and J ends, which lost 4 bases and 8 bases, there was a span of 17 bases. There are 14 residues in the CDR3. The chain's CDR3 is CASSSDRGEGGYTF. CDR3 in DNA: TGTGCCAGCAGCTCAGACAGAGGGGAGGGAGGCTACACCTTC.

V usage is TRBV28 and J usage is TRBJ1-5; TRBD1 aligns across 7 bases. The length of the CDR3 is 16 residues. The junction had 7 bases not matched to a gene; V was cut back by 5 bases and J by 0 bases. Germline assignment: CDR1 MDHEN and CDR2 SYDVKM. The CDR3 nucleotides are TGTGCCAGCAGTGACAGGGTAGTGTATAGCAATCAGCCCCAGCATTTT. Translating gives CASSDRVVYSNQPQHF. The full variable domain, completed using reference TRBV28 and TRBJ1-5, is DVKVTQSSRYLVKRTGEKVFLECVQDMDHENMFWYRQDPGLGLRLIYFSYDVKMKEKGDIPEGYSVSREKKERFSLILESASTNQTSMYLCASSDRVVYSNQPQHFGDGTRLSIL.

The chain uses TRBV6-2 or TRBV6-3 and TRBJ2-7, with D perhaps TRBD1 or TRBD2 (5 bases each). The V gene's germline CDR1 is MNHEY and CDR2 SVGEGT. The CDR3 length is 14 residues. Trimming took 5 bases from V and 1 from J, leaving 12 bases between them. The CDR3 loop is CASSHRGPSYEQYF. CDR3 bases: TGTGCCAGCAGTCACCGGGGCCCTTCCTACGAGCAGTACTTC.

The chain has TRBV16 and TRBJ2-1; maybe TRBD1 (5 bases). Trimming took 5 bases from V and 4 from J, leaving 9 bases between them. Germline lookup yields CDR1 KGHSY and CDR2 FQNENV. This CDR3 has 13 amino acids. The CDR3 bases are TGTGCCAGCAGCTTAGACAGTTACAATGAGCAGTTCTTC. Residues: CASSLDSYNEQFF.

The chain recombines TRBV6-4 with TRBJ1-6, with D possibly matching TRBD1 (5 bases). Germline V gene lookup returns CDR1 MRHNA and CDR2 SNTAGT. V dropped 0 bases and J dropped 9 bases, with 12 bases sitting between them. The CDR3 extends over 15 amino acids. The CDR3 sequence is CASSDSGRETSPLHF. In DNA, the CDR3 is TGTGCCAGCAGTGACTCGGGCAGGGAAACTTCACCCCTCCACTTT.

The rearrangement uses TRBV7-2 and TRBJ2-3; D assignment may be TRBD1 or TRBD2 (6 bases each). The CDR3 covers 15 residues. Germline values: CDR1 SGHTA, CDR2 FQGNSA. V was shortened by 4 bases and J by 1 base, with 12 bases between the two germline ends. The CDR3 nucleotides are TGTGCCAGCAGCTGGAGGGGGGCCCGCACAGATACGCAGTATTTT. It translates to CASSWRGARTDTQYF.

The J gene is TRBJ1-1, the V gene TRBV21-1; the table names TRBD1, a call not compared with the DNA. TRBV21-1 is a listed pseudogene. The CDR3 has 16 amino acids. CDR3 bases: TGTGCCAGCAGCTCAAGCCGGGACAGGAGGAACACTGAAGCTTTCTTT. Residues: CASSSSRDRRNTEAFF.

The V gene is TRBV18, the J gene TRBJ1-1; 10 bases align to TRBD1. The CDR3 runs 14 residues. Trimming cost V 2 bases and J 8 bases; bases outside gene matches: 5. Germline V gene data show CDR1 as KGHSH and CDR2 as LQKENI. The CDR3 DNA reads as TGTGCCAGCTCACCAAGGTGGACAGGGGGGGAAGCTTTCTTT. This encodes CASSPRWTGGEAFF.

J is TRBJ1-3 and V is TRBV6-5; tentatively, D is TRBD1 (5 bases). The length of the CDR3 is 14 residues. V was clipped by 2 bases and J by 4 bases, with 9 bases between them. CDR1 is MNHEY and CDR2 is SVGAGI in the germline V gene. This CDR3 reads CASSYGTKGNTIYF. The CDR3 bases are TGTGCCAGCAGTTACGGGACTAAGGGAAACACCATATATTTT.

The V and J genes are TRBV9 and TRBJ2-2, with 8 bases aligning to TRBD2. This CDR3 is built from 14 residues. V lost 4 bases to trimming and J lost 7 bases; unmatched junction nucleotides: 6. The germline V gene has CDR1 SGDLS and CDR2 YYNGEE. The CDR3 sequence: CASSSLRGDGELFF. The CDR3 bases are TGTGCCAGCAGCTCCCTGCGGGGGGACGGGGAGCTGTTTTTT.

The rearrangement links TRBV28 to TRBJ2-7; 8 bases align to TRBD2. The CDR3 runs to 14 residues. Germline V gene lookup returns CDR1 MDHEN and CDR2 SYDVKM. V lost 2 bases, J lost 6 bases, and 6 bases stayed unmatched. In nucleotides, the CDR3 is TGTGCCAGCAGTTTAGACGGGGGGGCCCTCGAGCAGTACTTC. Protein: CASSLDGGALEQYF.

The CDR3 DNA sequence: TGTGCCAGCAGTTTAGGTGGGCAGGGTTTCTCCGGAAACACTGAAGCTTTCTTT. Protein: CASSLGGQGFSGNTEAFF. The chain has TRBV28 and TRBJ1-1, with D possibly TRBD1 on 5 matching bases. Trimming stripped 2 bases from V and 2 bases from J, with 21 bases between. This CDR3 is built from 18 residues. Germline V lookup: CDR1 MDHEN, CDR2 SYDVKM.

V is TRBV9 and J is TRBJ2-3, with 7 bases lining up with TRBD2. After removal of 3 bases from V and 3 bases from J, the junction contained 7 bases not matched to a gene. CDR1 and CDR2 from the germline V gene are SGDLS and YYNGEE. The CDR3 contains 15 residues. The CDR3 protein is CASSETSSWTDTQYF. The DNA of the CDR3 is TGTGCCAGCAGCGAGACTAGCTCCTGGACAGATACGCAGTATTTT.

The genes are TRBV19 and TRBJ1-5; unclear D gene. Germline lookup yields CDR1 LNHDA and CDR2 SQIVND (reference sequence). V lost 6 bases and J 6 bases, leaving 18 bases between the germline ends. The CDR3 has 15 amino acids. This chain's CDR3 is CASSNLNIPGQPQHF. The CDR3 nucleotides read TGTGCCAGTAGCAACCTTAATATCCCGGGTCAGCCCCAGCATTTT.

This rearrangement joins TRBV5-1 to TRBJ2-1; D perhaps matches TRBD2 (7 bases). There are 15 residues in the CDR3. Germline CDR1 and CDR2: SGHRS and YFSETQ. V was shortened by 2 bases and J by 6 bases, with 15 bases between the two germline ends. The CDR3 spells CASSLGGGLTNEQFF. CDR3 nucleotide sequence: TGCGCCAGCAGCTTAGGCGGGGGCCTAACCAATGAGCAGTTCTTC.